This T cell receptor beta chain derives from a study of tumor-infiltrating lymphocytes in localized non-small cell lung cancer (dated by TCRdb to about 2021). Background on the whole study: Several histologies were represented in the cohort, which also included both smokers and never-smokers as well as patients whose samples were collected after neoadjuvant chemotherapy. The paired tumor versus uninvolved lung comparison of immunoSEQ T-cell fraction included roughly 50 patients. Resected tumor tissue and uninvolved lung tissue described as non-adjacent to the tumor were contributed by each patient, with both tissues obtained from the same patient. In total, the ICON cohort was made up of about 160 surgical patients who had localized non-small cell lung cancer and whose tumors were resected. The same patients underwent several integrated assays, with TCR sequencing performed together with flow cytometry, multiplex immunofluorescence, RNA-seq, exome sequencing and proteomics.

Germline trimming amounts to 5 bases on V and 2 bases on J, with 5 as the count of junction bases outside the gene matches. From cysteine to phenylalanine, the CDR3 is 14 amino acids long. The CDR3 DNA has 42 bases and is translated from base 1. The germline V gene (reference sequence) specifies MNHNY as CDR1 and SVGAGI as CDR2. On the study overall, not on this receptor specifically: Because assay coverage varied across patients depending on available tissue quantity, TCR sequencing was performed for only a subset of the cohort. The TCR-derived T-cell fraction showed no difference between the flow cytometry-defined immunotypes IM1 (good prognosis) and IM2 (poor prognosis). Higher T cell infiltration in tumors than in uninvolved lung tissue was supported by TCRbeta sequencing, consistent with immunofluorescence CD3 counts. Recurrence-free survival showed no association with tumor T-cell fraction measured by TCR sequencing (p = 0.61). Because different assays used different pieces of the same tissue, intratumor heterogeneity could not be separated from technical variation.

TCR sequencing with the immunoSEQ assay provided the T-cell fraction in tumor and uninvolved lung tissue. Concerning the study's data processing: To analyze survival, patients were divided into a high T-cell fraction group (upper tertile) and a low T-cell fraction group (lower two tertiles), and the two groups were compared using a log-rank test. A signed-rank test was used to check for differences in T-cell fraction between paired tumor and uninvolved lung. TCRdb provides this immuneACCESS table in a form limited to in-frame rearrangements. Some clones are lacking; in checked studies, under half of them reflect an unresolved V gene, and why the rest are absent is not known. Clone size and V and J calls were adopted from that table, with D and trimming inferred from the DNA. The sample yields around 5,400 clones; about 81% were counted once. Of the sample, roughly 9.7% falls within the top ten clones.

Comment on this clone: The clone's antigen remains unknown. Per-nucleotide qualities are absent, and no much larger clonotype sits a single base away.

Patient enrollment in ICON started in the first half of 2016, and the final patient was enrolled in late 2018. In a subcohort of about 76 patients, fresh tumor and matched uninvolved tissue were collected for in-depth immune analyses, with TCR sequencing among those analyses. TCR sequencing was performed on DNA isolated from bulk tissue, without cell sorting. Sequencing input: lung tumor tissue. The sequence links TRBV6-6 to TRBJ2-5; 7 middle bases align to TRBD2. The receptor was isolated from a human donor with non-small cell lung cancer. At the DNA level, the sequence is TGTGCCAGCAGTCCGGCGGGAGCTCAAGAGACCCAGTACTTC. Its protein product is CASSPAGAQETQYF.